Listed below are T cell receptor beta chains from one sample, sequenced in a study of OX40 agonist ivuxolimab in advanced cancers. The table came from immunoSEQ multiplex PCR; TCRdb's copy has only in-frame clones and leaves some out. The sample has about 61,000 clones, roughly nine tenths seen once. Sequences were derived from CD4+ or CD8+ T cells sorted from blood, sampled in a trial of the OX40 agonist ivuxolimab. Source of these receptors: an adult with an advanced solid tumor such as melanoma, head and neck, liver or kidney cancer. The CDR3 runs from the conserved cysteine through the conserved F or W.

>TRBV18|TRBJ2-5
CASSPLPARLQETQYF
>TRBV18|TRBJ1-2
CASSLGQVYGYTF
>TRBV6-1|TRBJ1-1
CASSELRRGGLNTEAFF
>TRBV6-5|TRBJ1-3
CASSYRPDYSGNTIYF
>TRBV19|TRBJ1-5
CASSIQGTSNQPQHF
>TRBV19|TRBJ1-1
CASSPGQTRGYTEAFF
>TRBV19|TRBJ1-1
CASSIEGGAFF
>TRBV19|TRBJ1-4
CASTSTGNHEKLFF
>TRBV19|TRBJ1-5
CASSGKERRVNQPQHF
>TRBV5-1|TRBJ2-1
CATAFGQGVYNEQFF
>TRBV18|TRBJ2-3
CASSQTQGSTDTQYF
>TRBV18|TRBJ2-7
CASSPPDRGLYEQYF
>TRBV2|TRBJ1-2
CASSGGRELNGYTF
>TRBV9|TRBJ2-5
CASSVGLAGSQETQYF
>TRBV5-4|TRBJ2-7
CASSSGLAGGPREQYF
>TRBV5-6|TRBJ1-1
CASSLWTTDRLGTEAFF
>TRBV18|TRBJ2-3
CASSPPMGGPDTQYF